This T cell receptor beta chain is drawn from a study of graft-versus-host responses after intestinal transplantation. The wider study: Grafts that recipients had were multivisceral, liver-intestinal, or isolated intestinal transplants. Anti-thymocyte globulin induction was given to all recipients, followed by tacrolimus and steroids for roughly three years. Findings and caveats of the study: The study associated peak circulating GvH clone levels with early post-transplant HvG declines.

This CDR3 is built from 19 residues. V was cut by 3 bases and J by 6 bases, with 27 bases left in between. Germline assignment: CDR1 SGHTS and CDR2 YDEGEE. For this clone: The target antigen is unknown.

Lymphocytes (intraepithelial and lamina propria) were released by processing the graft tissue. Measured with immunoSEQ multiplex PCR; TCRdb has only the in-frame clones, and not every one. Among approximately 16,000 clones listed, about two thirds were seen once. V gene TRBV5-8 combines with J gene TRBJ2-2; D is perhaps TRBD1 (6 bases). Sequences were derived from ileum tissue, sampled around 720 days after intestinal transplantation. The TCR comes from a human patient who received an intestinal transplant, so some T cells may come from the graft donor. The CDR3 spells CASSSNRDKHDQKSGELFF. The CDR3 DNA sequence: TGTGCCAGCAGCTCTAACCGGGACAAGCACGACCAAAAGTCCGGGGAGCTGTTTTTT.